This entry lists 2 T cell receptor beta chains sequenced from one sample in a study of blood T cell repertoires in COVID-19. Clones were sequenced by immunoSEQ multiplex PCR, and TCRdb holds only the in-frame ones, with some missing. There are about 210,000 clones in the sample; over 75% occur only once, and roughly 5% lies in the top ten. The specimen sequenced was peripheral blood. The receptors shown here come from a woman between 40 and 50 years old with acute or convalescent COVID-19.

The chain couples TRBV7-8 to TRBJ1-5; no clear D gene. The germline CDR1 and CDR2 sequences are SGHVS and FQNEAQ. This CDR3 contains 15 residues. V lost 3 bases and J 3 bases, leaving 12 bases between the germline ends. Here the CDR3 DNA reads TGTGCCAGCAGCTTGAGTCGTCTAAACAATCAGCCCCAGCATTTT. It is translated as CASSLSRLNNQPQHF. Filled out from reference TRBV7-8 and TRBJ1-5, the complete variable domain reads GAGVSQSPRYKVAKRGQDVALRCDPISGHVSLFWYQQALGQGPEFLTYFQNEAQLDKSGLPSDRFFAERPEGSVSTLKIQRTQQEDSAVYLCASSLSRLNNQPQHFGDGTRLSIL.

The rearrangement uses TRBV13 and TRBJ2-3, with TRBD1 matching over 9 bases. The CDR3 is made up of 16 amino acids. The V segment lost 0 bases and the J segment 1 base; nucleotides outside the gene matches: 2. CDR1 and CDR2 (germline): PRHDT, FYEKMQ (reference sequence). The CDR3 DNA sequence: TGTGCCAGCAGCTTAGGGTGGGACAGGGGCACAGATACGCAGTATTTT. Its translation: CASSLGWDRGTDTQYF.